This T cell receptor beta chain appears in the sequencing data of a study of blood T cell repertoires in COVID-19. Turning to the study itself: T cells, B-cell-depleted T cells, or PBMCs provided the cDNA or gDNA that served as material.

Clones were read by immunoSEQ multiplex PCR, and TCRdb kept only the in-frame ones, dropping some. The repertoire holds a few hundred thousand clones, with around 87% as singletons. The TCR sequence derives from a woman aged 70 to 79 with active or convalescent COVID-19. Sequenced material: peripheral blood.

This chain's CDR3 is CATSDLDQGSSYNEQFF. CDR3 coding DNA: TGTGCCACCAGTGATTTGGACCAGGGAAGCTCCTACAATGAGCAGTTCTTC. The V call is TRBV24-1, the J call TRBJ2-1; the D gene is possibly TRBD1 (5 bases). The CDR3 has 17 residues. V shed 0 bases and J shed 0 bases, with 11 bases lying between them. The germline V gene encodes CDR1 KGHDR and CDR2 SFDVKD.